This T cell receptor (beta chain) was identified in a study of T cell repertoires in cytomegalovirus infection. Background on the study: Both CMV infection and a matching HLA type were indicated by public TCR beta signatures. Overall study results and limits: There were carriers of CMV plus the relevant HLA, and cumulative public TCR beta family frequency identified them. The study found HLA-C-restricted CMV-specific TCR beta clonotypes dominating the ex vivo response.

One entry per CDR3 protein results from TCRdb running MiXCR on the reads. Here the sample spans 100,000 or so distinct CDR3 sequences, about a quarter being singletons. This clonotype showed up just a few times. Antigen specificity is unknown. Sequencing used CD8+ T cells from PBMCs. The receptor's source is a human donor in good health (CMV status not recorded). Some clones in this sample may be carry-over from other donors' samples.

The DNA of the CDR3 is TGTGCCAGCAGCCCACACAGCGGGGGTGTCGATGAGCAGTTCTTC. Translated: CASSPHSGGVDEQFF. The V call is TRBV7-2, the J call TRBJ2-1; 8 bases agree with TRBD2. CDR3 length equals 15 residues. V lost 5 bases to trimming and J lost 8 bases; unmatched junction nucleotides: 11. In germline, CDR1 is SGHTA, CDR2 FQGNSA. The entire variable domain, with the rest obtained from reference TRBV7-2 and TRBJ2-1, is as follows: GAGVSQSPSNKVTEKGKDVELRCDPISGHTALYWYRQSLGQGLEFLIYFQGNSAPDKSGLPSDRFSAERTGGSVSTLTIQRTQQEDSAVYLCASSPHSGGVDEQFFGPGTRLTVL.